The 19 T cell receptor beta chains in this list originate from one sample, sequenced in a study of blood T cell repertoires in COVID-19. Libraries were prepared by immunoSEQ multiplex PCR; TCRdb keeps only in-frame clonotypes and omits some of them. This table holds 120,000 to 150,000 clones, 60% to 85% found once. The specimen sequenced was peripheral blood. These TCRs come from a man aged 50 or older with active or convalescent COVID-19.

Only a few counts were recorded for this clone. The CDR3 nucleotides are TGTGCCAGCAGTGAATCGATGGGACTTACCAATACGCAGTATTTT. Its protein product is CASSESMGLTNTQYF. V is TRBV25-1 and J is TRBJ2-3; perhaps TRBD2 as D (6 bases). V dropped 1 base and J dropped 7 bases, with 15 bases sitting between them. The CDR3 spans 15 residues. Germline CDR1 is MGHDK and CDR2 is SYGVNS.

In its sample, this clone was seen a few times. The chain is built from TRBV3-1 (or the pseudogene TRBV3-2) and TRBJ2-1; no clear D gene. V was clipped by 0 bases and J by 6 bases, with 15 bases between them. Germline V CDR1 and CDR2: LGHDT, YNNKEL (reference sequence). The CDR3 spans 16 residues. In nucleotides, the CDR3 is TGTGCCAGCAGCCAAGACGGTGTCCGTCAGGCCAATGAGCAGTTCTTC. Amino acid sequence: CASSQDGVRQANEQFF.

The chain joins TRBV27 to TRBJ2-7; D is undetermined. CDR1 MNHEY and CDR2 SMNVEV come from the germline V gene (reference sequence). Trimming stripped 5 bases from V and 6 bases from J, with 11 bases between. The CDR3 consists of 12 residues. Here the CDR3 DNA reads TGTGCCAGCAGTGACAATCTATCCGAGCAGTACTTC. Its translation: CASSDNLSEQYF.

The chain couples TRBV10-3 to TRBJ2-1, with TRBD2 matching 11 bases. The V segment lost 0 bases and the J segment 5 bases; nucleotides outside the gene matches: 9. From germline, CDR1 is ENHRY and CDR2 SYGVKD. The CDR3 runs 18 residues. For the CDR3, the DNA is TGTGCCATCAGTGAGTCTCTATTGGGGACTAGCGGACACAATGAGCAGTTCTTC. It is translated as CAISESLLGTSGHNEQFF.

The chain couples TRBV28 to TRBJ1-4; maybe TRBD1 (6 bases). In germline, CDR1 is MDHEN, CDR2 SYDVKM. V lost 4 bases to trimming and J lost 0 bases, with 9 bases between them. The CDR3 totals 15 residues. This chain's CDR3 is CASSSRQATNEKLFF. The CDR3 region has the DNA TGTGCCAGCAGTTCACGACAGGCAACTAATGAAAAACTGTTTTTT.

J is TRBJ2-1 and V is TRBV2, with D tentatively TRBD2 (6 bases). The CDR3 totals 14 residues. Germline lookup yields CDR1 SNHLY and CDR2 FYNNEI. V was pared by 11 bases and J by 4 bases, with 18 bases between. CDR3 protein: CAGGADYHYNEQFF. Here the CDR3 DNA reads TGTGCCGGAGGGGCGGACTATCATTACAATGAGCAGTTCTTC.

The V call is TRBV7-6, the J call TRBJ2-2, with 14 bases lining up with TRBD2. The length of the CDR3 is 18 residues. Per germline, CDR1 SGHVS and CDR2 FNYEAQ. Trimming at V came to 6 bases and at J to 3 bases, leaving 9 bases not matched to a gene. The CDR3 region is CASSSGTSGSPDTGELFF. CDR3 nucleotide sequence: TGTGCCAGCAGTTCTGGGACTAGCGGGAGCCCGGACACCGGGGAGCTGTTTTTT.

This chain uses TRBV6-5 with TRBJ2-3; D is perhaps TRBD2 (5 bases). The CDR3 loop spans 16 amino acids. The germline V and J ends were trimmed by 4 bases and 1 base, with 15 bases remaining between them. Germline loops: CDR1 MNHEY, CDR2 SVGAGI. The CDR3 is CASSSSGRRGTDTQYF. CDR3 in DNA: TGTGCCAGCAGTTCATCGGGGAGAAGGGGCACAGATACGCAGTATTTT.

DNA for the CDR3: TGCGCCAGCAGCCCACAGGGAGGGGGGAGTCAGCCCCAGCATTTT. This sequence encodes CASSPQGGGSQPQHF. The genes are TRBV5-1 and TRBJ1-5, with a weak D call TRBD1 (6 bases). The CDR3 is 15 amino acids. V was pared by 4 bases and J by 6 bases, with 17 bases between. Per the germline V gene, CDR1 is SGHRS and CDR2 is YFSETQ.

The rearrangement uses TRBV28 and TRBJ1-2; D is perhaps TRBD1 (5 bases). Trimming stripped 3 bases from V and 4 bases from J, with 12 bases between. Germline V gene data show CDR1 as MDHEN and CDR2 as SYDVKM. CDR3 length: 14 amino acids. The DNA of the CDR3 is TGTGCCAGCAGTTTCACTCCCGGGGGCTATGGCTACACCTTC. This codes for CASSFTPGGYGYTF.

The DNA for the CDR3 is TGTGCCAGCAGCTTAGCGCTAGCGGGAGGCTTGCTCGAGCAGTACTTC. It is translated as CASSLALAGGLLEQYF. This chain joins TRBV7-9 and TRBJ2-7; 11 nucleotides align to TRBD2. Germline values: CDR1 SEHNR, CDR2 FQNEAQ (reference sequence). After removal of 0 bases from V and 6 bases from J, the junction contained 7 bases not matched to a gene. This CDR3 is 16 amino acids long.

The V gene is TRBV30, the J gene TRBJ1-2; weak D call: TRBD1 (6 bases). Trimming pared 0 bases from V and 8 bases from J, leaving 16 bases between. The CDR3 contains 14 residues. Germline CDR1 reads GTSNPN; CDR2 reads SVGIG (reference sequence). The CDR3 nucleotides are TGTGCCTGGAGTGTGCAGGACAGCCTACCGGGCTACACCTTC. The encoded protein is CAWSVQDSLPGYTF.

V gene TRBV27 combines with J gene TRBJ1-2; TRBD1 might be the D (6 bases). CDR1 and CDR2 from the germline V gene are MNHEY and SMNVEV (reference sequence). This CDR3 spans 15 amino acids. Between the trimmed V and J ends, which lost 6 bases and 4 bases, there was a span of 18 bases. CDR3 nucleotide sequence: TGTGCCAGCAGCCCCTCCTCGGGGACAAGCTATGGCTACACCTTC. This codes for CASSPSSGTSYGYTF.

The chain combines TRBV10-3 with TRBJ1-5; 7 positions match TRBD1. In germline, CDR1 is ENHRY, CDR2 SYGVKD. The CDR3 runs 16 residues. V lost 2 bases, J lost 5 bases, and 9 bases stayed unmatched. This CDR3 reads CAISEGSDRRDQPQHF. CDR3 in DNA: TGTGCCATCAGTGAGGGATCGGACAGGAGAGATCAGCCCCAGCATTTT.

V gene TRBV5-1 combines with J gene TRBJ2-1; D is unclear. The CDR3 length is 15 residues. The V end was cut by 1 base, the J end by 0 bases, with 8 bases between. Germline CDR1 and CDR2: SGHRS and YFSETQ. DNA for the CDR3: TGCGCCAGCAGCTTGCAGCGCCCCTCCTACAATGAGCAGTTCTTC. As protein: CASSLQRPSYNEQFF.

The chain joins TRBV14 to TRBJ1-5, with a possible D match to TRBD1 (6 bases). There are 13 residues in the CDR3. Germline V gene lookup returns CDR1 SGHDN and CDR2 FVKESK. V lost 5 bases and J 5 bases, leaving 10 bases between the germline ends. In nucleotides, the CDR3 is TGTGCCAGCAGCTGGAAGGGGGATCAGCCCCAGCATTTT. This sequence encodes CASSWKGDQPQHF.

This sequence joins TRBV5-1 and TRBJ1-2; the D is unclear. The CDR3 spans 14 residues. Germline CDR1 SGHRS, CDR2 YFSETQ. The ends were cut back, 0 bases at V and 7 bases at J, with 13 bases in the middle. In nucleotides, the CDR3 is TGCGCCAGCAGCTTGGCCGAGGGTGTCGCTGGCTACACCTTC. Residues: CASSLAEGVAGYTF.

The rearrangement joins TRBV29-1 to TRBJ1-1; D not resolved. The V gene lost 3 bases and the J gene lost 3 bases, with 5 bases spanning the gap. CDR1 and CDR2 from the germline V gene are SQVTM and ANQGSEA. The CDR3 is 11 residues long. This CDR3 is CSVDRDTEAFF. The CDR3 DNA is TGCAGCGTTGATCGTGACACTGAAGCTTTCTTT.

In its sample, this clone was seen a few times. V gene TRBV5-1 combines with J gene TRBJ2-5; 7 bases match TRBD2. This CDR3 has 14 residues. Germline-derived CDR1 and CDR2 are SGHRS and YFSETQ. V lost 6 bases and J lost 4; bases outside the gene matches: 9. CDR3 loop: CASIQLGEGETQYF. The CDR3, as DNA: TGCGCCAGCATCCAACTCGGGGAGGGAGAGACCCAGTACTTC.